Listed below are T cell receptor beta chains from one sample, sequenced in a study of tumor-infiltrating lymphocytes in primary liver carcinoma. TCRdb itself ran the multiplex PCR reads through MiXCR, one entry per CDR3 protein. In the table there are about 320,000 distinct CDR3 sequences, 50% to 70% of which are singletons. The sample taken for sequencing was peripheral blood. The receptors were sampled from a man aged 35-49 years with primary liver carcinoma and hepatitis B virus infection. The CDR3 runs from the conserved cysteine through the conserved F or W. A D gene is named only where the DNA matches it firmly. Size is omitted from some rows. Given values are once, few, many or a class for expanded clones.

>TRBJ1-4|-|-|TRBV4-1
CASSPREDGGREKLLF
TGCGCCAGCAGCCCCCGGGAAGACGGGGGAAGGGAAAAACTGCTTTTT
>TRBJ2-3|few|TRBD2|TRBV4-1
CASRGTVGGITDTQYF
TGCGCCAGTCGCGGAACAGTGGGAGGGATCACAGATACGCAGTATTTT
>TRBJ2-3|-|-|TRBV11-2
CANSLDWESDMQYF
TGTGCCAACAGCTTAGACTGGGAGTCAGATATGCAGTATTTT
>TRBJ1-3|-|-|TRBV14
CASIQVWDISGNTIYF
TGTGCCAGCATCCAAGTTTGGGACATCTCTGGAAACACCATATATTTT
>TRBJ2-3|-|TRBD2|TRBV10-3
CATSRQSGGTDTQYF
TGTGCCACCTCAAGACAGAGCGGGGGTACAGATACGCAGTATTTT
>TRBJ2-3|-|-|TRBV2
CASKRTANTDTQYF
TGTGCCAGCAAGAGGACAGCTAACACAGATACGCAGTATTTT
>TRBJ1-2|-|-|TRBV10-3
CAITAGTGYGYTF
TGTGCCATCACCGCGGGGACGGGCTATGGCTACACCTTC
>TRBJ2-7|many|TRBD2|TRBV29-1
CSVIWSGMVGEQYF
TGCAGCGTAATTTGGAGCGGGATGGTAGGTGAGCAGTACTTC
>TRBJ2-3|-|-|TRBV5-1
CASSSNNLPDAQYF
TGCGCCAGCAGCTCCAACAATCTCCCAGATGCGCAGTATTTT
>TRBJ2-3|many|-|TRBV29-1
CSARAITDTQYF
TGCAGCGCGCGAGCTATCACAGATACGCAGTATTTT
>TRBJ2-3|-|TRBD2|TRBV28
CATCGLAEAGDTQYF
TGTGCCACCTGTGGACTAGCGGAAGCGGGAGATACGCAGTATTTT
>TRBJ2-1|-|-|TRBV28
CASSPPGDNEQFF
TGTGCCAGCAGTCCGCCCGGGGACAATGAGCAGTTCTTC
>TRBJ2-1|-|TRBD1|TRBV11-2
CASSLVRGRGISEQFF
TGTGCCAGCAGCTTAGTCAGGGGGCGAGGGATCAGTGAGCAGTTCTTC
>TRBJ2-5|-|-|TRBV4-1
CAGSQDLYLHETQYF
TGCGCCGGCAGCCAAGATCTTTACTTGCATGAGACCCAGTACTTC
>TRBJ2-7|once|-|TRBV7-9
CASSLEYLPHEQYF
TGTGCCAGCAGCTTAGAATATCTACCCCACGAGCAGTACTTC
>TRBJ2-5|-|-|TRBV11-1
CASSYFDSQEILYF
TGTGCCAGCAGTTACTTCGACAGCCAAGAGATCCTGTACTTC
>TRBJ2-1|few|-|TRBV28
CASSFPYNEQFF
TGTGCCAGCAGTTTCCCGTACAATGAGCAGTTCTTC
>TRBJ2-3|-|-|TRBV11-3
CASSLDREIDTQYF
TGTGCCAGCAGCTTAGACAGGGAGATCGATACGCAGTATTTT
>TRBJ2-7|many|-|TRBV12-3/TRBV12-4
CASSLTSSYEQYF
TGTGCCAGCAGTTTAACTAGCAGCTACGAGCAGTACTTC
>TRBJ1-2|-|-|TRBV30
CAWRSTNYGYTF
TGCGCCTGGAGGTCAACTAACTATGGCTACACCTTC
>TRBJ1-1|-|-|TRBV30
CVWSHVWGRGTFF
-
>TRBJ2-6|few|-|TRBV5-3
CARSYYSAGANVLTF
TGTGCCAGAAGCTACTACAGTGCTGGGGCCAACGTCCTGACTTTC